This T cell receptor beta chain is from a study of T cells expressing NK-cell markers. This CDR3 spans 18 amino acids. Germline values: CDR1 SQVTM, CDR2 ANQGSEA. TCRdb derives one entry per CDR3 protein from the 5' RACE reads, leaving out DNA. Here the sample table reports 350,000 to 450,000 distinct CDR3 sequences. The chain is built from TRBV29-1 and TRBJ1-2; the TRBD1 assignment by TCRdb is unverifiable without DNA. The material sequenced was blood T cells: a sorted CD56 or NKG2C T cell subset, CD4+ or CD8+ T cells, or bulk PBMC T cells (not recorded which). The source of this sequence is a man aged 18-75 years in good health. The CDR3: CSVDGQGENPLANYGYTF.